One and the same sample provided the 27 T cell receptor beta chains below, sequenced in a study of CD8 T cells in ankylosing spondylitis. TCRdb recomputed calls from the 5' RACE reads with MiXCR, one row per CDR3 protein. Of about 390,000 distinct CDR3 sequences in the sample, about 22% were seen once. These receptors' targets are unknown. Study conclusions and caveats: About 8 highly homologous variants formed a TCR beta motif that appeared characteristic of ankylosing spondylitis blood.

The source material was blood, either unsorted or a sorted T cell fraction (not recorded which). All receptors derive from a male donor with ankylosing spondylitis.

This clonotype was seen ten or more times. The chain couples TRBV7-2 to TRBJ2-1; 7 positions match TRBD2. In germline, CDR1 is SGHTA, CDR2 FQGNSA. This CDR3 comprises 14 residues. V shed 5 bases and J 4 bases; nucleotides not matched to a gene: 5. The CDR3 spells CASSRDGGYNEQFF. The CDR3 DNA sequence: TGTGCCAGCAGCCGGGACGGGGGGTACAATGAGCAGTTCTTC.

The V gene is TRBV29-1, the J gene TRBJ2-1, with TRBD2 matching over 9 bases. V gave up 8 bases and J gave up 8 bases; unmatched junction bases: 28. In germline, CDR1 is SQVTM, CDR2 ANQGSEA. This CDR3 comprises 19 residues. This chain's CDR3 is CSIPPGLATVSRNWDEQFF. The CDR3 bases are TGCAGCATCCCTCCGGGACTAGCAACGGTGTCTAGGAATTGGGATGAGCAGTTCTTC.

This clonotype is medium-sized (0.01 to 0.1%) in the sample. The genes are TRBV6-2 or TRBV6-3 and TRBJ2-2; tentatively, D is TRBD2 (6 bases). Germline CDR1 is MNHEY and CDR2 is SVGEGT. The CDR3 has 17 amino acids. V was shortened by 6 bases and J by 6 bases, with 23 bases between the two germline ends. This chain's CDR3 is CASRNPGTPGGSGELFF. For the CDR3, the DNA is TGTGCCAGCAGAAATCCCGGGACTCCCGGGGGTTCCGGGGAGCTGTTTTTT.

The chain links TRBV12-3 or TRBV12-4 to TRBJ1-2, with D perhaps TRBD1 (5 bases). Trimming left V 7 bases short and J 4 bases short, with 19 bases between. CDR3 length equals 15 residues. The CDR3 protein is CASTLRRDFGYGYTF. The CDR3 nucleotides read TGTGCCAGCACCCTTCGGAGGGACTTCGGCTATGGCTACACCTTC.

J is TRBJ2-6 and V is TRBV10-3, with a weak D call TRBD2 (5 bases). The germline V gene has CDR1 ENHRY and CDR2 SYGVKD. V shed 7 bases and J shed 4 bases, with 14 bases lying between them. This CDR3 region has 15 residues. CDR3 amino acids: CAITEGTTGANVLTF. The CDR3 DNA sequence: TGTGCCATCACCGAGGGCACAACCGGGGCCAACGTCCTGACTTTC.

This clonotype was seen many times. The CDR3: CSGQGTWGPADTQYF. For the CDR3, the DNA is TGCAGCGGCCAAGGGACTTGGGGTCCTGCAGATACGCAGTATTTT. This chain uses TRBV29-1 with TRBJ2-3; D is possibly TRBD2 (6 bases). Per the germline V gene, CDR1 is SQVTM and CDR2 is ANQGSEA. The CDR3 loop spans 15 amino acids. Trimming removed 7 bases at V and 4 bases at J, with 21 bases between.

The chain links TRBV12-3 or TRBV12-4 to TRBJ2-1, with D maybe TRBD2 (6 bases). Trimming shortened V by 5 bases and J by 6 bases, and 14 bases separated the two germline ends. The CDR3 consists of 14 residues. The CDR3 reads CASSRDSTTNEQFF. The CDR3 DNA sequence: TGTGCCAGCAGTAGGGACTCCACAACCAATGAGCAGTTCTTC.

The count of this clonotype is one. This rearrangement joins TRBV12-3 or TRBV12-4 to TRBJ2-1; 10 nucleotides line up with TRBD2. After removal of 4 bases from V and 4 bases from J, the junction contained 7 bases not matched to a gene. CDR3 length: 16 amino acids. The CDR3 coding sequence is TGTGCCAGCAGTTCCTGGACTAGCGGCTTATACAATGAGCAGTTCTTC. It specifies CASSSWTSGLYNEQFF.

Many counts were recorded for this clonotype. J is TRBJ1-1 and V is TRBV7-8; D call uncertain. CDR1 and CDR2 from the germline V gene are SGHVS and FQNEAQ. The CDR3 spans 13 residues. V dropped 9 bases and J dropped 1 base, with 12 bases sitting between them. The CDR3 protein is CASSGLANTEAFF. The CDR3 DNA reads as TGTGCCAGTTCAGGACTGGCGAACACTGAAGCTTTCTTT.

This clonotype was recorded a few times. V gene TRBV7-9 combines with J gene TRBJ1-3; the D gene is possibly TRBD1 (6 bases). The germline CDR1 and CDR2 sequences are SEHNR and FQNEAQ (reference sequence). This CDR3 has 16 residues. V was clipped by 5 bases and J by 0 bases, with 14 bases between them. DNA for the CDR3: TGTGCCAGCAGCAAACAGGGAATTTTCTCTGGAAACACCATATATTTT. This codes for CASSKQGIFSGNTIYF.

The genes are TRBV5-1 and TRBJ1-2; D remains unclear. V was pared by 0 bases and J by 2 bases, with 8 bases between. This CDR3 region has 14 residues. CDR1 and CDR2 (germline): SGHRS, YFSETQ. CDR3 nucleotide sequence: TGCGCCAGCAGCTTGGTGGTGGGAAACTATGGCTACACCTTC. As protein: CASSLVVGNYGYTF.

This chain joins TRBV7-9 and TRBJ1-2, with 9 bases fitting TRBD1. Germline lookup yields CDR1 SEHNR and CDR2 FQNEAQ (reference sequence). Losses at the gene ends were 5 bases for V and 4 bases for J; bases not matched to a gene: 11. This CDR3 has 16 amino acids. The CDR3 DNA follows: TGTGCCAGCAGCCCAGGACAGGGGTCCATTCCCTATGGCTACACCTTC. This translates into CASSPGQGSIPYGYTF.

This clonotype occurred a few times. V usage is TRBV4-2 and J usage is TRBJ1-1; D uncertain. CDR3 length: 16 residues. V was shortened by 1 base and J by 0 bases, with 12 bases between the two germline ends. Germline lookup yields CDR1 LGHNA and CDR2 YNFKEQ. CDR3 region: CASSQVSAGLNTEAFF. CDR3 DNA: TGTGCCAGCAGCCAAGTTTCTGCGGGTCTGAACACTGAAGCTTTCTTT.

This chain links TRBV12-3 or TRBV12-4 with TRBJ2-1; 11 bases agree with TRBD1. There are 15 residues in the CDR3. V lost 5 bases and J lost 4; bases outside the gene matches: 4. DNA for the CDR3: TGTGCCAGCAGTGCCCGGGACAGGGGGTACAATGAGCAGTTCTTC. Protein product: CASSARDRGYNEQFF.

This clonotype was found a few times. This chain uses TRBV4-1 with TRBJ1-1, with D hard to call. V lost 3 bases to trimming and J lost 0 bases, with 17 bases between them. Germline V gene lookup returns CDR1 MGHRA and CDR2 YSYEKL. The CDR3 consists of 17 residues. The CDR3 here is CASSHPMLRGMNTEAFF. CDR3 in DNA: TGCGCCAGCAGCCACCCTATGCTGCGGGGAATGAACACTGAAGCTTTCTTT.

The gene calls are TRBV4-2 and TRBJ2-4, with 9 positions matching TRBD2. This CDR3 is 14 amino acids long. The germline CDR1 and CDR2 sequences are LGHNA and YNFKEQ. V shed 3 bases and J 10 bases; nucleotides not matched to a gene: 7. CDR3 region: CASSQEGLAGIQYF. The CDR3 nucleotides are TGTGCCAGCAGCCAGGAGGGACTAGCCGGGATTCAGTACTTC.

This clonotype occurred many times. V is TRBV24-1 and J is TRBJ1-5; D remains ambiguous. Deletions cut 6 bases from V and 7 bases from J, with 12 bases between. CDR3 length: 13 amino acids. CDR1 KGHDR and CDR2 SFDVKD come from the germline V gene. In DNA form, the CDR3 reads TGTGCCACCAGTCTGGGGTTGTTCCAGCCCCAGCATTTT. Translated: CATSLGLFQPQHF.

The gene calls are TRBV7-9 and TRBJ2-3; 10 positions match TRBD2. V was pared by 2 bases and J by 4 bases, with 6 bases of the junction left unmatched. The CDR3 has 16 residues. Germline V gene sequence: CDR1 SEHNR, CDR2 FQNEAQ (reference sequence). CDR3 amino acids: CASSLTQREGADTQYF. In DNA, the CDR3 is TGTGCCAGCAGCTTAACGCAGCGGGAGGGCGCAGATACGCAGTATTTT.

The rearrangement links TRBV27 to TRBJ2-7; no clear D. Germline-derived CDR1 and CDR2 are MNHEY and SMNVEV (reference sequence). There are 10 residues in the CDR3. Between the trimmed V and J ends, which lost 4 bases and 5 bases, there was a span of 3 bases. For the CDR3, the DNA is TGTGCCAGCAGTTCCAACGAGCAGTACTTC. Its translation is CASSSNEQYF.

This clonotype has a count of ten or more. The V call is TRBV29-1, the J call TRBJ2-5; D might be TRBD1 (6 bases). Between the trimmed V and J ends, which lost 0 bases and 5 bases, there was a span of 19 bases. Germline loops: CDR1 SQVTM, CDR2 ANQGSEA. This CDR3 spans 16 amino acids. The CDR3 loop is CSVEDRFQGTGETQYF. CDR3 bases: TGCAGCGTTGAAGATCGGTTTCAGGGGACCGGGGAGACCCAGTACTTC.

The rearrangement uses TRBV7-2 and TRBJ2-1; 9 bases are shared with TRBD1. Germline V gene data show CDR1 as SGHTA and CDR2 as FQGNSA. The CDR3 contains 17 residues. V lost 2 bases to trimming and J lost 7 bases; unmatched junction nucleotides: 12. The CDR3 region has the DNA TGTGCCAGCAGCTTATTGCCACAGGGGGCAGTAGGGAATGAGCAGTTCTTC. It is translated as CASSLLPQGAVGNEQFF.

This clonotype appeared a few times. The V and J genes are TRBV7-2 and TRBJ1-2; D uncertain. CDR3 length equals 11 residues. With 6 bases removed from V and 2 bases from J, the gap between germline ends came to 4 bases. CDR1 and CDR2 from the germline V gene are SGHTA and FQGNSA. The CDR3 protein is CASRENYGYTF. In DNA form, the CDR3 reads TGTGCCAGCAGAGAGAACTATGGCTACACCTTC.

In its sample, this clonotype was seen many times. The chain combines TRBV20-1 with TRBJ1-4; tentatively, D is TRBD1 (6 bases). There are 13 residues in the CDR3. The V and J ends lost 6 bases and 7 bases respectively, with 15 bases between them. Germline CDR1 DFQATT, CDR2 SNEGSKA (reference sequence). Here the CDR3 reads CSAGTGSAEKLFF. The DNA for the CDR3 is TGCAGTGCCGGAACAGGGAGCGCTGAAAAACTGTTTTTT.

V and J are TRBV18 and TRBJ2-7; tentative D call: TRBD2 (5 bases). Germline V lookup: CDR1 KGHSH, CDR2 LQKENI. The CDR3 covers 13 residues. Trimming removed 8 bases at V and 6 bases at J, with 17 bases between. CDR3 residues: CASTPGGGSEQYF. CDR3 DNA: TGTGCCAGCACCCCCGGCGGAGGCTCCGAGCAGTACTTC.

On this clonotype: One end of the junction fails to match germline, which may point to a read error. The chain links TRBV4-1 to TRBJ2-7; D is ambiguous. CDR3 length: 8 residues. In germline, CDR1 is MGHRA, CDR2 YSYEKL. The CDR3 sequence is CASRYPGF. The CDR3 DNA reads TGCGCCAGCAGGTATCCTGGTTTC.

The CDR3: CASSLRRSSYEQYF. In DNA, the CDR3 is TGTGCCAGCAGCTTACGAAGGAGCTCCTACGAGCAGTACTTC. The V and J genes are TRBV5-6 and TRBJ2-7; D remains ambiguous. V lost 2 bases, J lost 0 bases, and 9 bases lay in between. CDR1 and CDR2 (germline): SGHDT, YYEEEE. CDR3 length: 14 residues.

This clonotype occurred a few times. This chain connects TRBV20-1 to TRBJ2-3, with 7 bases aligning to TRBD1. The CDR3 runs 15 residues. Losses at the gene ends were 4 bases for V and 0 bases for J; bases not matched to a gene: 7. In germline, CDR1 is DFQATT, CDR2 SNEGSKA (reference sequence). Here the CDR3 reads CSANRGLPSTDTQYF. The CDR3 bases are TGCAGTGCTAACAGGGGCCTCCCTAGCACAGATACGCAGTATTTT.